This T cell receptor beta chain was found in a study of cytomegalovirus exposure and HLA in healthy donors. Study-wide results and caveats: Association with HLA alleles at 0.05 false discovery rate was found for 16,951 TCR beta sequences in a later analysis. Later analysis placed DRB1 highest and HLA-C lowest in TCR association rates, which differed by HLA locus. Usually a TCR sequence was rare, but some public TCRs were found in many donors.

This clone was detected once. The antigen is undetermined. Primers for the PCR totalled 60 Vbeta and 13 Jbeta. Sequencing used immunoSEQ multiplex PCR; TCRdb keeps in-frame clones, though not all of them. The table includes about 200,000 clones, roughly 84% detected once. What was sequenced was PBMCs. This sequence originates from a girl aged 5-17 years in good health and CMV-seronegative.

CDR3 residues: CASSDSAGVADTQYF. The CDR3 DNA is TGTGCCAGCAGTGACTCCGCGGGCGTTGCGGATACGCAGTATTTT. The chain couples TRBV6-4 to TRBJ2-3; the D gene is possibly TRBD2 (5 bases). CDR3 size: 15 residues. V dropped 0 bases and J dropped 6 bases, with 13 bases sitting between them. Germline loops: CDR1 MRHNA, CDR2 SNTAGT.